This entry concerns a single T cell receptor beta chain. Its antigen remains undetermined. It has no much larger one-base neighbor in the sample; base qualities were not kept. TCRbeta CDR3 regions were amplified from genomic DNA by means of the immunoSEQ Assay, a bias-controlled multiplex PCR. As for the original processing: Nucleated cell counts per sample were estimated from amplification of reference gene primers within the assay. To quantify the absolute abundance of each unique TCRbeta CDR3 rearrangement, sequence reads were collapsed and filtered. Productive Simpson clonality was computed per sample as the square root of Simpson's diversity index over productive rearrangements. In its TCRdb copy, this immuneACCESS table keeps in-frame sequences only and misses some clones. Where compared with another copy, unresolved V genes explain less than half of these, and the others have no known cause. V and J calls and clone size come straight from that table; D and trimming were deduced from the DNA. Within this sample are approximately 300,000 clones, with about 92% of them counted one time only. Less than 20% of the sample goes to the ten largest clones.

The data were taken from a study of blood T cell repertoires in COVID-19 (dated by TCRdb to 2020 to 2022). A note on the overall study: Samples covering the acute and convalescent phases of COVID-19 were provided by collaborators in the United States, Italy and Spain. Deeply sampled blood TCRbeta repertoires from subjects exposed to, actively infected with, or recovered from COVID-19 were included in the dataset. The material from the prospective study consisted of cDNA or gDNA derived from T cells, B-cell-depleted T cells, or PBMCs. Samples came from the ongoing ImmuneRACE study (first 160 participants) plus 1,254 subjects from 6 global collaborators. Where available, HLA class I and class II types were obtained from metadata supplied by the sample provider rather than from assay-based typing. Nearly every sample came with metadata listing a de-identified subject ID, COVID-19 status, age in years and sex. The repertoires were released in a freely available public database intended as a resource for research on the immune response to SARS-CoV-2.

Overall study outcomes, separate from this receptor: The quantity of clinical and demographic metadata differed by source and by participant and was supplied without curation.

There are 14 amino acids in the CDR3, from cysteine to phenylalanine inclusive. Kept here is only the CDR3 DNA, which spans 42 bases and is read in frame from base 1. CDR1 KGHSH and CDR2 LQKENI are derived from the germline V gene. At the junction V is shortened by 3 bases and J by 0 bases, with 9 bases in between. Enrolling through a virtual design, the prospective study's participants ranged in age from roughly 18 to 89 years and lived across some 22 United States geographic areas. In the prospective study, participants were assigned to cohorts based on the clinical history participants reported in a screening survey and a study questionnaire. For ImmuneRACE Cohort 3, a participant was defined as recovered based on two consecutive negative NP/OP PCR tests, clearance by a healthcare professional, or resolution of symptoms. In the prospective study, mobile phlebotomists collected whole blood, serum and a nasopharyngeal or oropharyngeal swab from each participant. Participants in the prospective study had the option to provide additional blood draws and questionnaires over a roughly 2-month period. Before DNA extraction, blood samples from the prospective study were shipped at room temperature or frozen.

The sequencing input was PBMCs or T cells enriched from blood (not recorded which). The chain is made from TRBV18 and TRBJ2-7; TRBD1 is possibly the D segment (6 matching bases). The receptor's source is a woman in her 30s who had recovered from COVID-19. The CDR3 region reads CASSPQGFSYEQYF. The DNA sequence is TGTGCCAGCTCACCCCAGGGGTTCTCCTACGAGCAGTACTTC.